The present TCR beta chain was sequenced within a study of T cell repertoires in cytomegalovirus infection. Study in general: Both a matching HLA type and CMV infection were indicated by public TCR beta signatures. Study conclusions and caveats: Identification of carriers of CMV plus the relevant HLA was achieved through cumulative public TCR beta family frequency.

MiXCR was run by TCRdb on the reads, yielding one entry per CDR3 protein. The sample consists of 45,000 to 50,000 distinct CDR3 sequences, around 21% of them appearing once. The CDR3 is 13 amino acids. The germline V and J ends were trimmed by 5 bases and 0 bases, with 6 bases remaining between them. Per germline, CDR1 SGHAT and CDR2 FQNNGV. As to this clonotype: Its antigen remains unknown.

The TCR originated in a human donor in good health (CMV status not recorded). Some clones in this sample may be carry-over from other donors' samples. The chain combines TRBV11-2 with TRBJ2-3; unclear D gene. Sequences were derived from CD8+ T cells from cultured PBMCs, sampled from culture after CMV antigen stimulation. CDR3 residues: CASSPSSTDTQYF. The CDR3 nucleotides are TGTGCCAGCAGCCCGAGTAGCACAGATACGCAGTATTTT.